This note documents a single T cell receptor beta chain sequence. What it binds is not known. Alongside a J-beta primer mix, a sample-barcoded 5' primer served in a second PCR lasting roughly 7 to 11 cycles. Samples each returned at least 2.5 million CDR3-containing paired-end reads. TCRdb redid the calling of the 5' RACE reads with MiXCR, one entry per CDR3 protein. The repertoire holds a few hundred thousand distinct CDR3 sequences, roughly 26% seen once, with approximately 29% in the top ten. This sample is part of a study of blood T cells in healthy people across ages. Regarding the study as a whole: There were more naive CD4+ cells and higher diversity in long-lived donors than in aged donors.

Per the germline V gene, CDR1 is SQVTM and CDR2 is ANQGSEA. With V trimmed by 0 bases and J by 4 bases, 4 bases remained unmatched. CDR3 size: 14 residues. The authors extracted at least 6 micrograms of total RNA per sample. The specimen sequenced was blood. The TCR was taken from a woman aged 70-85 years in good health. The chain recombines TRBV29-1 with TRBJ2-7; TRBD1 matches 9 bases. Written as DNA, the CDR3 is TGCAGCGTTGAAGACCGGGACAGGGATTACGAGCAGTACTTC. It translates to CSVEDRDRDYEQYF.